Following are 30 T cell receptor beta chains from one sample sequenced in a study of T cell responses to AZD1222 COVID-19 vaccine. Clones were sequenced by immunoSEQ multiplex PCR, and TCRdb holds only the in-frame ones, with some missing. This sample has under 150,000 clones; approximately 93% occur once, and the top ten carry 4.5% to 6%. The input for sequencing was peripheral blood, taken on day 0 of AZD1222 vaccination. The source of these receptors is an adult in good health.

CDR3 in amino acids: CASSQRSGVAAFF. DNA for the CDR3: TGTGCCAGCAGCCAACGTTCGGGGGTCGCAGCTTTCTTT. V usage is TRBV3-1 (or the pseudogene TRBV3-2) and J usage is TRBJ1-1; tentative D call: TRBD1 (5 bases). The V end was cut by 2 bases, the J end by 10 bases, with 14 bases between. The germline V gene encodes CDR1 LGHDT and CDR2 YNNKEL (reference sequence). The CDR3 loop spans 13 amino acids.

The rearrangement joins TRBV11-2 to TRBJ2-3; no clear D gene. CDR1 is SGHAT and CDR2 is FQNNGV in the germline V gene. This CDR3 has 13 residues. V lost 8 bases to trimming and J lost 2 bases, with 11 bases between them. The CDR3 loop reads CASCRQPTDTQYF. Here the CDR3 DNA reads TGTGCCAGCTGCCGACAACCCACAGATACGCAGTATTTT.

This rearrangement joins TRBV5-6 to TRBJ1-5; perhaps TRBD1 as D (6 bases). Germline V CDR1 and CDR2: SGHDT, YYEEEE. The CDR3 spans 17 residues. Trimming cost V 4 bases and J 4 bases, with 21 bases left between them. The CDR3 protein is CASSRRGGQMGNQPQHF. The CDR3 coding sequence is TGTGCCAGCAGCCGAAGGGGAGGACAGATGGGTAATCAGCCCCAGCATTTT.

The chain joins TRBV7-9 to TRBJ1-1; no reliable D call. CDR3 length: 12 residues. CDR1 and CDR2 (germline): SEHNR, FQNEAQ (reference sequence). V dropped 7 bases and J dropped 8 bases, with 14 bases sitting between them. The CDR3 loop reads CASTDKTIEAFF. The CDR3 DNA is TGTGCCAGCACAGACAAAACTATAGAAGCTTTCTTT.

The CDR3 region is CASSLVGTIFLHF. CDR3 bases: TGTGCCAGCAGCTTAGTCGGGACAATATTCCTCCACTTT. The chain recombines TRBV7-9 with TRBJ1-6, with D perhaps TRBD1 (6 bases). Germline values: CDR1 SEHNR, CDR2 FQNEAQ (reference sequence). The V end was cut by 1 base, the J end by 15 bases, with 13 bases between. CDR3 length: 13 residues.

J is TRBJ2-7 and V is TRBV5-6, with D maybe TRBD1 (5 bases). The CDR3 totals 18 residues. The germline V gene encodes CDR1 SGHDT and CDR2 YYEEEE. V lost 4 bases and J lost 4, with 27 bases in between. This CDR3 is CASSPQGHNYQPEYEQYF. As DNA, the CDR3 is TGTGCCAGCAGCCCGCAGGGTCACAACTACCAACCAGAATACGAGCAGTACTTC.

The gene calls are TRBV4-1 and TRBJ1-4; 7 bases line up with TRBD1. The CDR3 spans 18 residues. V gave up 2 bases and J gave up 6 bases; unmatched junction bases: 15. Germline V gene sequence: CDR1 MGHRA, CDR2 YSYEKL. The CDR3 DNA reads TGCGCCAGCAGCCAAACAGGGACTCAGGACAGGAGGGATGAAAAACTGTTTTTT. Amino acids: CASSQTGTQDRRDEKLFF.

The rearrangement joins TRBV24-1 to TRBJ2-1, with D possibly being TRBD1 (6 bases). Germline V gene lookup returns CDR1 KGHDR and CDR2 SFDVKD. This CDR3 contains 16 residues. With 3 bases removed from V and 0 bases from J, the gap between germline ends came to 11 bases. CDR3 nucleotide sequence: TGTGCCACCAGTGATCCGGGACACTTCTCCTACAATGAGCAGTTCTTC. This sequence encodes CATSDPGHFSYNEQFF.

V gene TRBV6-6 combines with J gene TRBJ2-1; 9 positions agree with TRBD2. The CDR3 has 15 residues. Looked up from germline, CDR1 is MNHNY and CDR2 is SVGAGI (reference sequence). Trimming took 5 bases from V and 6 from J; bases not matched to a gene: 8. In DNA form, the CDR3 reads TGTGCCAGCAGTCCTCCGGGCGGGGGGGCCAATGAGCAGTTCTTC. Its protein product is CASSPPGGGANEQFF.

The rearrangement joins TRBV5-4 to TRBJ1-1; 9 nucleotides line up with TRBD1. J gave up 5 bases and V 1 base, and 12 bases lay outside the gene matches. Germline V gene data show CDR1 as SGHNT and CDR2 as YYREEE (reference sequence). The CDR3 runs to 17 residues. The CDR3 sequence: CASSLSLTGGARTEAFF. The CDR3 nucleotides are TGTGCCAGCAGCTTGAGCCTGACAGGGGGGGCGCGAACTGAAGCTTTCTTT.

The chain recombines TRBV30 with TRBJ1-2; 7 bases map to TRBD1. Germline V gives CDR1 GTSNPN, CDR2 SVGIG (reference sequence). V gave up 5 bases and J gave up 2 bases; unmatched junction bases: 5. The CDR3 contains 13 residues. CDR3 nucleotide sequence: TGTGCCTGGGCCAGGGGGGAGAACTATGGCTACACCTTC. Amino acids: CAWARGENYGYTF.

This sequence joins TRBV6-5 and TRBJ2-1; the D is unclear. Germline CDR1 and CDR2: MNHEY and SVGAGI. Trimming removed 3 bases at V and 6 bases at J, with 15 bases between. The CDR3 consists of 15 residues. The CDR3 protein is CASSYGGVFGNEQFF. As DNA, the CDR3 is TGTGCCAGCAGTTATGGTGGAGTGTTTGGCAATGAGCAGTTCTTC.

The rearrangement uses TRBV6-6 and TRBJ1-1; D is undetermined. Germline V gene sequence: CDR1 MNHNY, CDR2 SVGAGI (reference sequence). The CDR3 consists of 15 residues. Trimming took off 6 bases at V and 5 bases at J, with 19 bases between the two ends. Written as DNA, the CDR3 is TGTGCCAGCAGCAACCCCGAGGTCCCGAGGACTGAAGCTTTCTTT. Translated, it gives CASSNPEVPRTEAFF.

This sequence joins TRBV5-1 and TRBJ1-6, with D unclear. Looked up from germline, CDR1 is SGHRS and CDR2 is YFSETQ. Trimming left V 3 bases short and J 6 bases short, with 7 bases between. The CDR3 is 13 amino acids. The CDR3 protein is CASSSRTNSPLHF. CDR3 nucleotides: TGCGCCAGCAGCTCTCGGACTAATTCACCCCTCCACTTT.

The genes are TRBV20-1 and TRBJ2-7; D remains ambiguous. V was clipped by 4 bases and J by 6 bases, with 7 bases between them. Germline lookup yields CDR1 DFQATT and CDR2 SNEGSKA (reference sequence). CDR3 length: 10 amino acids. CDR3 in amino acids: CSAKYGEQYF. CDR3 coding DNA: TGCAGTGCTAAGTATGGCGAGCAGTACTTC.

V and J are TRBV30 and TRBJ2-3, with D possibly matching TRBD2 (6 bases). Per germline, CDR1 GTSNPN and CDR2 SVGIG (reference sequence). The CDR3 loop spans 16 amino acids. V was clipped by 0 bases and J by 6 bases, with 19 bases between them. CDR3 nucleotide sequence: TGTGCCTGGAGTGTAGGGGAACTAGCCGGAAGGGATACGCAGTATTTT. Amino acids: CAWSVGELAGRDTQYF.

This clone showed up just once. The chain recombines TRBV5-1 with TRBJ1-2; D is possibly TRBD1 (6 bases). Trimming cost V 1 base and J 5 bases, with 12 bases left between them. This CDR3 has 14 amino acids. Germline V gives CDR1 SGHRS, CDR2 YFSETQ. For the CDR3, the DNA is TGCGCCAGCAGCTTGACGGGGCAGGGGTATGGCTACACCTTC. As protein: CASSLTGQGYGYTF.

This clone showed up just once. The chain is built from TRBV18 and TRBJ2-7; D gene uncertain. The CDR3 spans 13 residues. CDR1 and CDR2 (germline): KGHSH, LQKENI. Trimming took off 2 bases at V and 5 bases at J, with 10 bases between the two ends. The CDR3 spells CASSPLMVNEQYF. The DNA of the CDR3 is TGTGCCAGCTCACCATTAATGGTAAACGAGCAGTACTTC.

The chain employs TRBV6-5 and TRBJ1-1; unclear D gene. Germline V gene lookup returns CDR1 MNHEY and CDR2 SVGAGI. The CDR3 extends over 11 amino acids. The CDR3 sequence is CQTAGRTEAFF. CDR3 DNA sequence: TGTCAAACAGCTGGCCGCACTGAAGCTTTCTTT.

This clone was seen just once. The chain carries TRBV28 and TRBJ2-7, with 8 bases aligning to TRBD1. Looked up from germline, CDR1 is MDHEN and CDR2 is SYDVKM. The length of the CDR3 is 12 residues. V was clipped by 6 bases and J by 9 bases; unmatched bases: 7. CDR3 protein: CASSGQGFTQYF. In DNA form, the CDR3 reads TGTGCCAGCAGCGGACAGGGTTTCACGCAGTACTTC. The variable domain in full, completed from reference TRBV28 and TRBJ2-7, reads DVKVTQSSRYLVKRTGEKVFLECVQDMDHENMFWYRQDPGLGLRLIYFSYDVKMKEKGDIPEGYSVSREKKERFSLILESASTNQTSMYLCASSGQGFTQYFGPGTRLTVT.

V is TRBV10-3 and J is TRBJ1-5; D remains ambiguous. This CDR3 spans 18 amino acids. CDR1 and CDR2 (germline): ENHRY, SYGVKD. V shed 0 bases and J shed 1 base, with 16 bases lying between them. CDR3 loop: CAISESFWRDWSNQPQHF. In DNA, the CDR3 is TGTGCCATCAGTGAGTCTTTTTGGAGGGATTGGAGCAATCAGCCCCAGCATTTT.

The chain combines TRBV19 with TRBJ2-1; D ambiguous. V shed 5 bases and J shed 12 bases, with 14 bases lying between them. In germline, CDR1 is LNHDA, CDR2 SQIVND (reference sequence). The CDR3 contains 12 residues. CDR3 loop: CASSAGLRLQFF. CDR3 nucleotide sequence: TGTGCCAGTAGTGCTGGGTTGCGGCTGCAGTTCTTC.

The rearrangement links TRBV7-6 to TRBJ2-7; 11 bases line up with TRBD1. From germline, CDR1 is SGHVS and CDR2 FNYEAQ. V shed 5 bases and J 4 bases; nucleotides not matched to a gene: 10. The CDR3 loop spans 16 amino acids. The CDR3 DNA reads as TGTGCCAGCAGCGCAAAACCGGGACAGGGGGGATACGAGCAGTACTTC. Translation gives CASSAKPGQGGYEQYF.

The CDR3 spells CATSRGSNEKLFF. CDR3 nucleotides: TGTGCCACCAGCAGGGGCTCTAATGAAAAACTGTTTTTT. V gene TRBV15 combines with J gene TRBJ1-4; D remains unclear. V was pared by 3 bases and J by 3 bases, with 5 bases between. This CDR3 comprises 13 residues. From germline, CDR1 is LNHNV and CDR2 YYDKDF (reference sequence).

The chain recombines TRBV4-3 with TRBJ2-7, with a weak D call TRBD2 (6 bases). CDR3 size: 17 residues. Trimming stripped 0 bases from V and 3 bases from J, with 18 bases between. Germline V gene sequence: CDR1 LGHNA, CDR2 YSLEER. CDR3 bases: TGCGCCAGCAGCCAAGATGCAGCGTCCAACGGGGGCTACGAGCAGTACTTC. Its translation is CASSQDAASNGGYEQYF.

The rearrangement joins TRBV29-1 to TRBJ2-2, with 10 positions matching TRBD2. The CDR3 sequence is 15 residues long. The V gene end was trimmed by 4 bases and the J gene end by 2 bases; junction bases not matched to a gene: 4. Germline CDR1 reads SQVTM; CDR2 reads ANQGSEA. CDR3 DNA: TGCAGCGTTGTGACTAGCGGGTCTAACACCGGGGAGCTGTTTTTT. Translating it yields CSVVTSGSNTGELFF.

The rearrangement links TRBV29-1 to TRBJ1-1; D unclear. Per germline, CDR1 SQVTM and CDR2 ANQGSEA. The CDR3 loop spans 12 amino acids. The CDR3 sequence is CGFSGVFTEAFF. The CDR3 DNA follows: TGCGGTTTCAGCGGAGTCTTCACTGAAGCTTTCTTT.

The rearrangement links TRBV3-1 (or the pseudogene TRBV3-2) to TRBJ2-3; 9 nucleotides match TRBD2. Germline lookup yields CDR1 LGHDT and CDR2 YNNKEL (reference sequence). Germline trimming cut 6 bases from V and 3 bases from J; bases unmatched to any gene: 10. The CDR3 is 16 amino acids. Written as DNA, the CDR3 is TGTGCCAGCAGGCCGACTAGCGGAGGGGGGACAGATACGCAGTATTTT. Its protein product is CASRPTSGGGTDTQYF.

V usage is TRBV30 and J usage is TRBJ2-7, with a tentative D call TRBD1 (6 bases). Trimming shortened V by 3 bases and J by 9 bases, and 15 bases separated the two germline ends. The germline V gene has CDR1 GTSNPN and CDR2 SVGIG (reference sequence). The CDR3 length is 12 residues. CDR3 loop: CAWRTLQGSQYF. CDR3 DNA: TGTGCCTGGAGGACCCTACAGGGTTCGCAGTACTTC.

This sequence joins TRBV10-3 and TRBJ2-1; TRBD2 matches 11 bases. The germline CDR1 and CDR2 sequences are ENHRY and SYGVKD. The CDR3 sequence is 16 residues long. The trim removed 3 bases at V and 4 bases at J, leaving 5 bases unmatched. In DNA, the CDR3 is TGTGCCATCAGTGAACCAGGGACTAGCGGATACAATGAGCAGTTCTTC. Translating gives CAISEPGTSGYNEQFF.